These 20 T cell receptor beta chains were all obtained from the same sample, sequenced in a study of T cells in Graves' hyperthyroidism and ophthalmopathy. From RNA transcripts, TCR beta CDR3 regions were amplified. During a first-round RT-PCR of the TCR CDR3, the HTBI primer set was used. TCRdb re-called the multiplex PCR reads with MiXCR, one entry per CDR3 protein. This sample has approximately 530,000 distinct CDR3 sequences; about a sixth occur once, and the top ten carry approximately 20%. Input material: blood. The receptors come from a woman between 18 and 29 years old with Graves' hyperthyroidism.

This clonotype was seen only a few times. The V gene is TRBV7-8, the J gene TRBJ1-1; TRBD1 matches at 7 bases. Trimming cost V 8 bases and J 5 bases; bases outside gene matches: 14. CDR3 size: 15 residues. The germline V gene encodes CDR1 SGHVS and CDR2 FQNEAQ. The CDR3 sequence is CASFPLGGGWTEAFF. In nucleotides, the CDR3 is TGTGCCAGCTTTCCCTTGGGAGGGGGCTGGACTGAAGCTTTCTTT.

Details on this clonotype: A read error is possible here, since a much larger clone lies one base away. V usage is TRBV6-1 and J usage is TRBJ2-7; the D is unclear. Germline V gives CDR1 MNHNS, CDR2 SASEGT. CDR3 length equals 12 residues. Trimming left V 3 bases short and J 1 base short, with 4 bases between. The chain's CDR3 is CASSDRSYEQYF. The CDR3 DNA reads as TGTGCCAGCAGTGACAGATCCTACGAGCAGTACTTC.

In this sample, this clonotype turned up many times. J is TRBJ2-5 and V is TRBV12-3 or TRBV12-4, with a tentative D call TRBD1 (6 bases). The V gene lost 5 bases and the J gene lost 3 bases, with 13 bases spanning the gap. The CDR3 runs 14 residues. CDR3 protein: CASSRTENKETQYF. CDR3 DNA: TGTGCCAGCAGTCGGACAGAAAATAAAGAGACCCAGTACTTC.

V usage is TRBV10-2 and J usage is TRBJ2-7, with a possible D match to TRBD2 (5 bases). The CDR3 extends over 13 amino acids. V was pared by 3 bases and J by 2 bases, with 8 bases between. Germline V gives CDR1 WSHSY, CDR2 SAAADI. Here the CDR3 DNA reads TGCGCCAGCAGTGATACGGGGACCTACGAGCAGTACTTC. Its protein product is CASSDTGTYEQYF.

This clonotype was seen repeatedly, ten times or more. The gene calls are TRBV30 and TRBJ2-4; weak D call: TRBD1 (5 bases). Germline loops: CDR1 GTSNPN, CDR2 SVGIG (reference sequence). CDR3 length: 13 residues. V lost 0 bases to trimming and J lost 9 bases, with 12 bases between them. The CDR3 region has the DNA TGTGCCTGGAGTGTCGGGCTAGGGGCCATTCAGTACTTC. Translating it yields CAWSVGLGAIQYF.

In this sample, this clonotype turned up a few times. The chain is built from TRBV14 and TRBJ2-3; 10 bases are shared with TRBD2. This CDR3 spans 16 amino acids. Germline V gene data show CDR1 as SGHDN and CDR2 as FVKESK. With V trimmed by 3 bases and J by 2 bases, 5 bases remained unmatched. The CDR3 nucleotides read TGTGCCAGCAGCCACCGTACTAGCGGGGTCACAGATACGCAGTATTTT. It codes for CASSHRTSGVTDTQYF.

The gene calls are TRBV4-3 and TRBJ2-1, with D unresolved. Germline V gene data show CDR1 as LGHNA and CDR2 as YSLEER. This CDR3 comprises 13 residues. V lost 0 bases and J 9 bases, leaving 9 bases between the germline ends. The DNA of the CDR3 is TGCGCCAGCAGCCAAGATCTAGTCGTTGAGCAGTTCTTC. Its protein is CASSQDLVVEQFF.

In this sample, this clonotype turned up many times. The chain links TRBV7-9 to TRBJ2-7; 8 positions match TRBD2. V gave up 2 bases and J gave up 0 bases; unmatched junction bases: 6. Looked up from germline, CDR1 is SEHNR and CDR2 is FQNEAQ (reference sequence). CDR3 size: 16 residues. CDR3 coding DNA: TGTGCCAGCAGCTTATCGCGGGGACTAGGCTCCTACGAGCAGTACTTC. Protein: CASSLSRGLGSYEQYF.

In its sample, this clonotype was seen many times. The chain carries TRBV6-1 and TRBJ2-7, with TRBD2 matching 8 bases. The CDR3 has 15 amino acids. Trimming cost V 7 bases and J 4 bases; bases outside gene matches: 12. CDR1 is MNHNS, CDR2 SASEGT, per germline. For the CDR3, the DNA is TGTGCCAGCATCCCAGGCGGCGGGAGGTCTTACGAGCAGTACTTC. It encodes CASIPGGGRSYEQYF.

In its sample, this clonotype was seen a few times. V usage is TRBV20-1 and J usage is TRBJ2-7; 8 bases are shared with TRBD1. Trimming took 2 bases from V and 3 from J; bases not matched to a gene: 6. Germline V gives CDR1 DFQATT, CDR2 SNEGSKA (reference sequence). The CDR3 consists of 14 residues. CDR3 DNA: TGCAGTGCTAGACCCCCGGACAGGGACTACGAGCAGTACTTC. It yields the protein CSARPPDRDYEQYF.

In its sample, this clonotype was seen many times. The rearrangement uses TRBV7-2 and TRBJ1-6; no reliable D call. Germline V CDR1 and CDR2: SGHTA, FQGNSA. The CDR3 loop spans 12 amino acids. Deletions cut 1 base from V and 14 bases from J, with 9 bases between. The CDR3 coding sequence is TGTGCCAGCAGCTTAGACTTTTCCACCCTCCACTTT. It specifies CASSLDFSTLHF.

This clonotype was counted at least ten times. V usage is TRBV20-1 and J usage is TRBJ1-1; a possible D gene is TRBD1 (5 bases). Trimming shortened V by 0 bases and J by 8 bases, and 19 bases separated the two germline ends. In germline, CDR1 is DFQATT, CDR2 SNEGSKA (reference sequence). CDR3 length: 15 residues. Written as DNA, the CDR3 is TGCAGTGCTAGAGATTTACGGTTGGGTGACAGAGAAGCTTTCTTT. It is translated as CSARDLRLGDREAFF.

This clonotype has a count of ten or more. The rearrangement joins TRBV7-6 to TRBJ1-1; no clear D. Germline loops: CDR1 SGHVS, CDR2 FNYEAQ. The CDR3 totals 13 residues. Trimming stripped 1 base from V and 4 bases from J, with 7 bases between. The chain's CDR3 is CASSLGRLTEAFF. For the CDR3, the DNA is TGTGCCAGCAGCTTAGGCCGGCTCACTGAAGCTTTCTTT.

There are many counts of this clonotype. V usage is TRBV18 and J usage is TRBJ2-7; 10 bases are a match to TRBD1. CDR1 KGHSH and CDR2 LQKENI come from the germline V gene. The CDR3 sequence is 15 residues long. V trimming: 3 bases; J trimming: 2 bases; junction bases outside the gene matches: 4. CDR3 DNA sequence: TGTGCCAGCTCACCGACAGGGGGCCGTACCTACGAGCAGTACTTC. This sequence encodes CASSPTGGRTYEQYF.

The table lists this clonotype with a few counts. The chain carries TRBV10-3 and TRBJ2-3; TRBD2 might be the D (6 bases). CDR1 and CDR2 (germline): ENHRY, SYGVKD. This CDR3 comprises 16 residues. V was cut by 5 bases and J by 0 bases, with 15 bases left in between. The CDR3 spells CAISTLGGTSTDTQYF. CDR3 sequence (DNA): TGTGCCATCAGTACCCTAGGTGGGACTAGCACAGATACGCAGTATTTT.

This clonotype was observed at least ten times. This chain links TRBV11-3 with TRBJ2-7; D ambiguous. The CDR3 contains 15 residues. Germline lookup yields CDR1 SGHNT and CDR2 YENEEA. The V gene lost 0 bases and the J gene lost 1 base, with 10 bases spanning the gap. CDR3 amino acids: CASSLDSSMSYEQYF. CDR3 DNA: TGTGCCAGCAGCTTAGATTCATCCATGTCCTACGAGCAGTACTTC.

This clonotype was found a few times. The rearrangement uses TRBV4-2 and TRBJ2-2, with 7 bases identical to TRBD1. Trimming removed 0 bases from V and 0 bases from J; junction bases left unmatched: 1. CDR1 is LGHNA, CDR2 YNFKEQ, per germline. The CDR3 runs to 16 residues. The CDR3 DNA reads TGTGCCAGCAGCCAAGACGGGACAGCGAACACCGGGGAGCTGTTTTTT. Its protein product is CASSQDGTANTGELFF.

This clonotype was detected many times. The chain has TRBV2 and TRBJ2-1; D might be TRBD2 (5 bases). The CDR3 loop spans 12 amino acids. Germline-derived CDR1 and CDR2 are SNHLY and FYNNEI. V shed 5 bases and J shed 9 bases, with 11 bases lying between them. The DNA for the CDR3 is TGTGCCAGCAGTCGACCTAGCATTGAGCAGTTCTTC. Encoded protein: CASSRPSIEQFF.

This clonotype came up many times. V usage is TRBV12-3 or TRBV12-4 and J usage is TRBJ1-2; TRBD1 aligns across 8 bases. The J segment lost 4 bases and the V segment lost 6 bases, leaving 16 bases of the junction unmatched. The CDR3 runs to 17 residues. CDR3 in amino acids: CASRETGATFYSYGYTF. The CDR3 DNA is TGTGCCAGCAGAGAGACAGGGGCTACCTTCTATAGCTATGGCTACACCTTC.

The chain combines TRBV7-2 with TRBJ1-5; possible D gene TRBD1, 6 bases. Germline V gene sequence: CDR1 SGHTA, CDR2 FQGNSA. V dropped 2 bases and J dropped 9 bases, with 14 bases sitting between them. The CDR3 is made up of 14 amino acids. Here the CDR3 reads CASSLRGGRRPQHF. In DNA, the CDR3 is TGTGCCAGCAGCTTACGGGGGGGGCGGCGGCCCCAGCATTTT.